The 32 T cell receptor beta chains given below trace back to one sample, sequenced in a study of molecular identifiers for immune sequencing clone quantification. TCRdb re-called the PCR reads with MiXCR, one entry per CDR3 protein. Of some 89,000 distinct CDR3 sequences in the sample, 20% to 25% are singletons; the top ten hold about 0.99%. What was sequenced was naive CD8+ T cells from blood, with Jurkat cell RNA spiked in. The subset is: FACS-sorted CD8+CD4-CCR7+CD45RA+ naive T cells. The receptors stem from a human donor in good health. Some libraries in this study had Jurkat cell RNA spiked in.

This clonotype occurred once. A much larger clone lies a single base off, so this may be a read error. It is unclear where the CDR3 begins or ends on the DNA, so no DNA is shown, and the CDR3 is as TCRdb lists it. The chain is built from TRBV27 and TRBJ2-3. The CDR3 spans 14 amino acids, including both terminal residues. Germline-derived CDR1 and CDR2 are MNHEY and SMNVEV (reference sequence). CDR3 in amino acids: CASSFGLGTDTLYF.

The V call is TRBV7-2, the J call TRBJ2-7; 10 nucleotides align to TRBD2. Germline V gene data show CDR1 as SGHTA and CDR2 as FQGNSA. V trimming: 8 bases; J trimming: 4 bases; junction bases outside the gene matches: 11. The CDR3 has 15 residues. The CDR3: CASRPQRGGVYEQYF. The DNA of the CDR3 is TGTGCCAGCCGCCCCCAGCGGGGGGGCGTGTACGAGCAGTACTTC.

This clonotype was detected many times. The genes are TRBV29-1 and TRBJ2-3; TRBD2 matches at 7 bases. Germline-derived CDR1 and CDR2 are SQVTM and ANQGSEA. The V and J ends lost 2 bases and 2 bases, in that order; junction bases with no gene match: 4. This CDR3 has 14 amino acids. As DNA, the CDR3 is TGCAGCGTTGAACTAGCGGATGTCACAGATACGCAGTATTTT. Translating it yields CSVELADVTDTQYF.

This clonotype was counted only a few times. This rearrangement joins TRBV14 to TRBJ2-1; possibly TRBD1 or TRBD2 for D (5 bases each). The CDR3 is 15 amino acids. Per germline, CDR1 SGHDN and CDR2 FVKESK. V gave up 2 bases and J gave up 4 bases, with 12 bases separating them. The CDR3 loop reads CASSQFQGDYNEQFF. The CDR3 region has the DNA TGTGCCAGCAGCCAATTTCAGGGAGATTACAATGAGCAGTTCTTC.

A few counts support this clonotype. The rearrangement joins TRBV6-2 or TRBV6-3 to TRBJ2-3; TRBD2 aligns across 8 bases. V lost 6 bases, J lost 6 bases, and 17 bases stayed unmatched. The CDR3 totals 17 residues. Germline lookup yields CDR1 MNHEY and CDR2 SVGEGT. The CDR3 nucleotides read TGTGCCAGCAGCCTAAGGAGCGGGAGACCTCCTGCGGATACGCAGTATTTT. Its protein is CASSLRSGRPPADTQYF.

This clonotype was observed many times. V is TRBV19 and J is TRBJ1-5; D might be TRBD1 (6 bases). Germline values: CDR1 LNHDA, CDR2 SQIVND (reference sequence). The CDR3 loop spans 13 amino acids. With 8 bases removed from V and 3 bases from J, the gap between germline ends came to 11 bases. Here the CDR3 reads CASLGADNQPQHF. CDR3 sequence (DNA): TGTGCCAGTCTGGGGGCGGACAATCAGCCCCAGCATTTT.

About this clonotype: A single base separates this from a much larger clone, so it may be a read error. The rearrangement links TRBV13 to TRBJ1-1; D is ambiguous. The CDR3 runs 12 residues. Germline-derived CDR1 and CDR2 are PRHDT and FYEKMQ (reference sequence). The CDR3 DNA reads as TGTACCAGCACAGACCGGGGTACTGAAGCTTTCTTT. This sequence encodes CTSTDRGTEAFF.

This clonotype has just one count. One end of the junction varies from germline; a read error may be responsible. The rearrangement uses TRBV7-6 and TRBJ2-3; either TRBD1 or TRBD2 may fit D (5 bases each). The CDR3 totals 15 residues. CDR1 and CDR2 (germline): SGHVS, FNYEAQ. The CDR3 protein is CASSPPRDARDTQCF. CDR3 in DNA: TGTGCCAGCAGCCCGCCCCGGGACGCCCGTGATACGCAGTGTTTT.

This clonotype was recorded many times. This chain links TRBV23-1 with TRBJ2-5; a weak D match, TRBD1 (6 bases). TRBV23-1 is designated an ORF whose function remains uncertain. The CDR3 is made up of 18 amino acids. Between the trimmed V and J ends, which lost 0 bases and 2 bases, there was a span of 19 bases. The CDR3 DNA reads TGCGCCAGCAGTCAATCGGGGGACACCAAAAAAAATCAAGAGACCCAGTACTTC. Amino acids: CASSQSGDTKKNQETQYF.

The rearrangement links TRBV11-2 to TRBJ2-3; D is perhaps TRBD2 (7 bases). Trimming shortened V by 5 bases and J by 2 bases, and 20 bases separated the two germline ends. The CDR3 runs 17 residues. CDR1 SGHAT and CDR2 FQNNGV come from the germline V gene. Written as DNA, the CDR3 is TGTGCCAGCAGCCCGGTCCGAGGGGGGGTTTCCACAGATACGCAGTATTTT. It specifies CASSPVRGGVSTDTQYF.

This clonotype has at least ten counts. V usage is TRBV27 and J usage is TRBJ2-3; 9 bases agree with TRBD2. Germline CDR1 and CDR2: MNHEY and SMNVEV (reference sequence). The CDR3 is 17 amino acids. The V gene end was trimmed by 5 bases and the J gene end by 0 bases; junction bases not matched to a gene: 9. In nucleotides, the CDR3 is TGTGCCAGCAGTACGAACAGCGGGGGGTCTAGCACAGATACGCAGTATTTT. Translation gives CASSTNSGGSSTDTQYF.

This clonotype is a singleton in its sample. The conserved phenylalanine or tryptophan normally closing the CDR3 is absent here, so this likely arose from a read error. This rearrangement joins TRBV20-1 to TRBJ1-1, with TRBD1 identical over 8 bases. CDR1 is DFQATT and CDR2 is SNEGSKA in the germline V gene (reference sequence). Trimming took 6 bases from V and 7 from J; bases not matched to a gene: 10. The length of the CDR3 is 13 residues. CDR3 DNA sequence: TGCAGTGCCTCAGACAGGGGCCCTGGTGAAGCTTTCCTT. It specifies CSASDRGPGEAFL.

About this clonotype: An end of the junction does not agree with germline; a read error may underlie this. The V call is TRBV6-2 or TRBV6-3, the J call TRBJ1-2; D is undetermined. Germline-derived CDR1 and CDR2 are MNHEY and SVGEGT. The CDR3 consists of 16 residues. The CDR3 loop reads CASSSYLDGRAYGHTF. In DNA, the CDR3 is TGTGCCAGCAGTTCTTACCTGGACGGGAGGGCCTATGGCCACACCTTC.

The chain carries TRBV19 and TRBJ2-7; tentatively, D is TRBD2 (6 bases). V dropped 6 bases and J dropped 3 bases, with 18 bases sitting between them. Germline CDR1 and CDR2: LNHDA and SQIVND (reference sequence). The CDR3 is 15 amino acids. The CDR3 reads CASRATSGGNYEQYF. CDR3 nucleotide sequence: TGTGCCAGTAGAGCCACCTCGGGCGGGAACTACGAGCAGTACTTC.

At least ten counts were recorded for this clonotype. CDR3 region: CASSQVGRYEQYF. The CDR3 nucleotides read TGCGCCAGCAGCCAAGTTGGGAGGTACGAGCAGTACTTC. The rearrangement joins TRBV4-1 to TRBJ2-7; a weak D match, TRBD2 (6 bases). Germline CDR1 MGHRA, CDR2 YSYEKL. The CDR3 sequence is 13 residues long. Trimming cost V 1 base and J 4 bases, with 8 bases left between them.

V and J are TRBV19 and TRBJ1-2; D perhaps matches TRBD1 (5 bases). Trimming pared 11 bases from V and 3 bases from J, leaving 16 bases between. The length of the CDR3 is 13 residues. Germline CDR1 and CDR2: LNHDA and SQIVND (reference sequence). The CDR3 DNA is TGTGCCTCGGAACCGGGGCTTTACTATGGCTACACCTTC. It codes for CASEPGLYYGYTF.

This clonotype appeared many times. The V and J genes are TRBV24-1 and TRBJ2-7; a weak D match, TRBD1 (6 bases). Trimming removed 2 bases from V and 5 bases from J, with 12 bases in between. From germline, CDR1 is KGHDR and CDR2 SFDVKD. This CDR3 spans 14 amino acids. CDR3 nucleotide sequence: TGTGCCACCAGTGATTCCTTCGAGGGGGACGAGCAGTACTTC. It codes for CATSDSFEGDEQYF.

This clonotype turned up a few times. The V and J genes are TRBV5-1 and TRBJ1-1, with a possible D match to TRBD1 (6 bases). Germline V gene sequence: CDR1 SGHRS, CDR2 YFSETQ. The CDR3 sequence is 16 residues long. V lost 0 bases and J 5 bases, leaving 17 bases between the germline ends. CDR3 amino acids: CASSLDYLRGRTEAFF. The CDR3 nucleotides are TGCGCCAGCAGCTTGGATTACCTCAGGGGAAGGACTGAAGCTTTCTTT.

V and J are TRBV29-1 and TRBJ2-3, with D uncertain. The V gene lost 8 bases and the J gene lost 4 bases, with 22 bases spanning the gap. Germline CDR1 is SQVTM and CDR2 is ANQGSEA. There are 15 residues in the CDR3. DNA for the CDR3: TGCAGCATCCCCCCTCGGTCCCCAGGCCCAGATACGCAGTATTTT. Amino acids: CSIPPRSPGPDTQYF.

The V and J genes are TRBV20-1 and TRBJ1-1; D remains ambiguous. Per germline, CDR1 DFQATT and CDR2 SNEGSKA (reference sequence). Trimming removed 0 bases at V and 8 bases at J, with 7 bases between. This CDR3 is built from 11 residues. In nucleotides, the CDR3 is TGCAGTGCTAGAGATCTCAGGGAAGCTTTCTTT. Its translation: CSARDLREAFF.

The gene calls are TRBV7-2 and TRBJ2-7; possibly TRBD1 for D (6 bases). V lost 2 bases and J 2 bases, leaving 13 bases between the germline ends. The CDR3 length is 15 residues. CDR1 is SGHTA and CDR2 is FQGNSA in the germline V gene. The CDR3 sequence: CASSLSTGQTYEQYF. The CDR3 DNA reads TGTGCCAGCAGCTTATCCACAGGGCAGACCTACGAGCAGTACTTC.

This clonotype was picked up many times. V usage is TRBV7-9 and J usage is TRBJ1-1; D unresolved. V shed 2 bases and J shed 0 bases, with 16 bases lying between them. The germline gives CDR1 SEHNR, CDR2 FQNEAQ (reference sequence). This CDR3 has 17 residues. CDR3 loop: CASSLPVTGELNTEAFF. CDR3 nucleotides: TGTGCCAGCAGCTTACCGGTTACCGGTGAGTTGAACACTGAAGCTTTCTTT.

This clonotype appeared many times. The chain carries TRBV27 and TRBJ2-7, with a possible D match to TRBD2 (5 bases). Trimming cost V 6 bases and J 5 bases, with 23 bases left between them. CDR1 is MNHEY, CDR2 SMNVEV, per germline (reference sequence). This CDR3 spans 16 amino acids. The CDR3 DNA is TGTGCCAGCAGGACAATCCTAGGGAGCTCACCGGACGAGCAGTACTTC. It translates to CASRTILGSSPDEQYF.

Concerning this clonotype itself: A read error may explain this, as a much larger clone is one base away. The genes are TRBV28 and TRBJ1-1; no clear D gene. Per the germline V gene, CDR1 is MDHEN and CDR2 is SYDVKM. The CDR3 has 14 amino acids. Here the CDR3 DNA reads TGTGCCAGCAGACCCGCCCGGGTCAACACTGAAGCTCTCTTT. This encodes CASRPARVNTEALF.

This clonotype was seen a handful of times. A read error may be the cause here, since a much bigger clone is one base away. The chain employs TRBV4-2 and TRBJ2-2; possibly TRBD2 for D (5 bases). From germline, CDR1 is LGHNA and CDR2 YNFKEQ. CDR3 length equals 14 residues. Here the CDR3 reads CASSQGYNTGVLFF. The CDR3 DNA follows: TGTGCCAGCAGCCAAGGCTACAACACCGGGGTGCTGTTTTTT.

This clonotype was seen a few times. The rearrangement links TRBV5-1 to TRBJ2-3; 7 bases agree with TRBD2. V lost 4 bases and J lost 1; bases outside the gene matches: 6. CDR1 and CDR2 from the germline V gene are SGHRS and YFSETQ. The CDR3 sequence is 15 residues long. CDR3 coding DNA: TGCGCCAGCAGCCCCGGGACTAACGGCACAGATACGCAGTATTTT. Amino acid sequence: CASSPGTNGTDTQYF.

In regard to this clonotype: At one end the junction does not follow the germline gene, possibly because of a read error. V and J are TRBV4-3 and TRBJ2-7, with a possible D match to TRBD2 (6 bases). The germline V gene encodes CDR1 LGHNA and CDR2 YSLEER. The CDR3 spans 12 residues. The CDR3 protein is CAGSQGGGVPYF. CDR3 DNA sequence: TGCGCCGGCAGCCAAGGTGGAGGGGTGCCGTACTTC.

As for this clonotype: The junction departs from germline at one end; a sequencing error may be responsible. V usage is TRBV30 and J usage is TRBJ1-1; 8 nucleotides match TRBD1. Looked up from germline, CDR1 is GTSNPN and CDR2 is SVGIG (reference sequence). There are 13 residues in the CDR3. The CDR3 region is CDWSVWTGSEAFF. DNA for the CDR3: TGTGACTGGAGTGTTTGGACAGGGTCTGAAGCTTTCTTT.

This clonotype was seen a handful of times. The chain is built from TRBV5-5 and TRBJ2-7; 8 bases line up with TRBD2. The CDR3 length is 14 residues. Germline CDR1 and CDR2: SGHKS and YYEKEE (reference sequence). Unmatched junction bases numbered 5, after V lost 2 bases and J lost 4 bases. CDR3 region: CASSFSAGGYEQYF. The CDR3 DNA sequence: TGTGCCAGCAGCTTCTCTGCGGGAGGTTACGAGCAGTACTTC.

Many counts were recorded for this clonotype. The chain has TRBV20-1 and TRBJ1-1, with 8 nucleotides matching TRBD1. Germline CDR1 DFQATT, CDR2 SNEGSKA (reference sequence). Trimming cost V 3 bases and J 11 bases; bases outside gene matches: 8. There are 12 residues in the CDR3. CDR3 nucleotide sequence: TGCAGTGCTAGTCAACAGGGGGTGCGGGCTTTCTTT. Amino acid sequence: CSASQQGVRAFF.

This clonotype occurred many times. The rearrangement uses TRBV20-1 and TRBJ2-7, with a weak D call TRBD1 (5 bases). The CDR3 sequence is 15 residues long. Germline V gives CDR1 DFQATT, CDR2 SNEGSKA (reference sequence). The V gene lost 3 bases and the J gene lost 0 bases, with 15 bases spanning the gap. The CDR3 nucleotides read TGCAGTGCTAGTGGTAGGGGCCAGAGCTCCTACGAGCAGTACTTC. This sequence encodes CSASGRGQSSYEQYF.

Comments on this clonotype: This may stem from a read error, because a much larger clone lies one nucleotide away. The V call is TRBV2, the J call TRBJ1-1; possible D gene TRBD1, 6 bases. Germline CDR1 SNHLY, CDR2 FYNNEI. The CDR3 covers 16 residues. CDR3 in DNA: TGTGCCAACAGTGAGGGGTCAGGGGCCATGAACACTGAAGCTTTCTTT. Protein: CANSEGSGAMNTEAFF.